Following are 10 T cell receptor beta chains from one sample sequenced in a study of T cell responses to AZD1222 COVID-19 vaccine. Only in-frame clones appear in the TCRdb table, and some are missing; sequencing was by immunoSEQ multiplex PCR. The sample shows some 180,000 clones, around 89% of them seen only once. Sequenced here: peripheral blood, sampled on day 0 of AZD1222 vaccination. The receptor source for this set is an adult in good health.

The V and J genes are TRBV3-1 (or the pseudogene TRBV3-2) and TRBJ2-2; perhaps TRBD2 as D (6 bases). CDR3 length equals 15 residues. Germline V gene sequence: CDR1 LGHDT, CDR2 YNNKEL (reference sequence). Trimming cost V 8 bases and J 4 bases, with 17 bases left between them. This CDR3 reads CASGVGGGPTGELFF. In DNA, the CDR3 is TGTGCCAGCGGGGTGGGTGGAGGGCCCACCGGGGAGCTGTTTTTT.

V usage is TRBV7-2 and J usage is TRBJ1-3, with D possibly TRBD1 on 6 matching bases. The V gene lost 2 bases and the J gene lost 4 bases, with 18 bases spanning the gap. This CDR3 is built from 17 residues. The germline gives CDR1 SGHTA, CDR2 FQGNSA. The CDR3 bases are TGTGCCAGCAGCTTATGGCCCGGGGGCTTGTTCGGAAACACCATATATTTT. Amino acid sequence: CASSLWPGGLFGNTIYF.

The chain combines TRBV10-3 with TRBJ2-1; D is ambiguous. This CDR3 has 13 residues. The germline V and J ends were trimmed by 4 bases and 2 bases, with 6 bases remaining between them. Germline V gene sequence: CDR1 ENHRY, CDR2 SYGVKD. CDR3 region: CAISGDPYNEQFF. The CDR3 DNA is TGTGCCATCAGTGGAGACCCCTACAATGAGCAGTTCTTC.

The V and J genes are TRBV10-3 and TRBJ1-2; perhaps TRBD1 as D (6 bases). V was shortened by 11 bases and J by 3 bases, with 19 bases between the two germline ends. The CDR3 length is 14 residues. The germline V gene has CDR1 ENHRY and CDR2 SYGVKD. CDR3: CAVHTGISDYGYTF. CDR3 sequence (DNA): TGTGCCGTACATACAGGGATATCTGACTATGGCTACACCTTC.

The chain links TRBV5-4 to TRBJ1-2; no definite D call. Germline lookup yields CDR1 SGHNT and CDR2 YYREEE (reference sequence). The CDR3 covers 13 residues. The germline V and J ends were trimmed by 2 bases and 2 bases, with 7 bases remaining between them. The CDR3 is CASSLPANYGYTF. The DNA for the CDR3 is TGTGCCAGCAGCTTACCAGCAAACTATGGCTACACCTTC.

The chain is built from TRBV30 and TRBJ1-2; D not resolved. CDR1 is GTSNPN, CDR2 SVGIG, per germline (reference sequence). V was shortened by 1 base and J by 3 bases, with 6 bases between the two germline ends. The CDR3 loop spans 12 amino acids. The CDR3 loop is CAWSGRHYGYTF. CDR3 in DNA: TGTGCCTGGAGTGGGCGGCACTATGGCTACACCTTC.

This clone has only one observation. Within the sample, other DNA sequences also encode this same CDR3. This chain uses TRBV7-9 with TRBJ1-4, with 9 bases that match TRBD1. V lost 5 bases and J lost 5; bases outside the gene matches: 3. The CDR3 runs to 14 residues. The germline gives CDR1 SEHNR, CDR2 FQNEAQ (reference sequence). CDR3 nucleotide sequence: TGTGCCAGCAGCCCGGGACAGGGAAATGAAAAACTGTTTTTT. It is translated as CASSPGQGNEKLFF.

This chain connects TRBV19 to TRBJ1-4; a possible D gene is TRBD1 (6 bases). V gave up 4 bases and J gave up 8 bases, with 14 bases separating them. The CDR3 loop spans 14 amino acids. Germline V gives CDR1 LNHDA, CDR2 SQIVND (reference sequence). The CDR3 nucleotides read TGTGCCAGTAGTACCACAGGGATACGAGAAAAACTGTTTTTT. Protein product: CASSTTGIREKLFF.

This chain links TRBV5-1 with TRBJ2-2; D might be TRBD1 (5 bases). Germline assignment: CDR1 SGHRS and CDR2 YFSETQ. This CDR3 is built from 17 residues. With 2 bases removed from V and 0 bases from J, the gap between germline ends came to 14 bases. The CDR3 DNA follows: TGCGCCAGCAGCTTTAAAGAGGCAGGGACGAACACCGGGGAGCTGTTTTTT. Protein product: CASSFKEAGTNTGELFF.

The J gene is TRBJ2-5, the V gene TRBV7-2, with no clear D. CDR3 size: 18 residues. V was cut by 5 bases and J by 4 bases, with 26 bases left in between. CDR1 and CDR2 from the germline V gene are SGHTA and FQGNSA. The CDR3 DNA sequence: TGTGCCAGCAGCCTCGGCCTTGTCGGGCCCTACTTTGGAGAGACCCAGTACTTC. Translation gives CASSLGLVGPYFGETQYF.